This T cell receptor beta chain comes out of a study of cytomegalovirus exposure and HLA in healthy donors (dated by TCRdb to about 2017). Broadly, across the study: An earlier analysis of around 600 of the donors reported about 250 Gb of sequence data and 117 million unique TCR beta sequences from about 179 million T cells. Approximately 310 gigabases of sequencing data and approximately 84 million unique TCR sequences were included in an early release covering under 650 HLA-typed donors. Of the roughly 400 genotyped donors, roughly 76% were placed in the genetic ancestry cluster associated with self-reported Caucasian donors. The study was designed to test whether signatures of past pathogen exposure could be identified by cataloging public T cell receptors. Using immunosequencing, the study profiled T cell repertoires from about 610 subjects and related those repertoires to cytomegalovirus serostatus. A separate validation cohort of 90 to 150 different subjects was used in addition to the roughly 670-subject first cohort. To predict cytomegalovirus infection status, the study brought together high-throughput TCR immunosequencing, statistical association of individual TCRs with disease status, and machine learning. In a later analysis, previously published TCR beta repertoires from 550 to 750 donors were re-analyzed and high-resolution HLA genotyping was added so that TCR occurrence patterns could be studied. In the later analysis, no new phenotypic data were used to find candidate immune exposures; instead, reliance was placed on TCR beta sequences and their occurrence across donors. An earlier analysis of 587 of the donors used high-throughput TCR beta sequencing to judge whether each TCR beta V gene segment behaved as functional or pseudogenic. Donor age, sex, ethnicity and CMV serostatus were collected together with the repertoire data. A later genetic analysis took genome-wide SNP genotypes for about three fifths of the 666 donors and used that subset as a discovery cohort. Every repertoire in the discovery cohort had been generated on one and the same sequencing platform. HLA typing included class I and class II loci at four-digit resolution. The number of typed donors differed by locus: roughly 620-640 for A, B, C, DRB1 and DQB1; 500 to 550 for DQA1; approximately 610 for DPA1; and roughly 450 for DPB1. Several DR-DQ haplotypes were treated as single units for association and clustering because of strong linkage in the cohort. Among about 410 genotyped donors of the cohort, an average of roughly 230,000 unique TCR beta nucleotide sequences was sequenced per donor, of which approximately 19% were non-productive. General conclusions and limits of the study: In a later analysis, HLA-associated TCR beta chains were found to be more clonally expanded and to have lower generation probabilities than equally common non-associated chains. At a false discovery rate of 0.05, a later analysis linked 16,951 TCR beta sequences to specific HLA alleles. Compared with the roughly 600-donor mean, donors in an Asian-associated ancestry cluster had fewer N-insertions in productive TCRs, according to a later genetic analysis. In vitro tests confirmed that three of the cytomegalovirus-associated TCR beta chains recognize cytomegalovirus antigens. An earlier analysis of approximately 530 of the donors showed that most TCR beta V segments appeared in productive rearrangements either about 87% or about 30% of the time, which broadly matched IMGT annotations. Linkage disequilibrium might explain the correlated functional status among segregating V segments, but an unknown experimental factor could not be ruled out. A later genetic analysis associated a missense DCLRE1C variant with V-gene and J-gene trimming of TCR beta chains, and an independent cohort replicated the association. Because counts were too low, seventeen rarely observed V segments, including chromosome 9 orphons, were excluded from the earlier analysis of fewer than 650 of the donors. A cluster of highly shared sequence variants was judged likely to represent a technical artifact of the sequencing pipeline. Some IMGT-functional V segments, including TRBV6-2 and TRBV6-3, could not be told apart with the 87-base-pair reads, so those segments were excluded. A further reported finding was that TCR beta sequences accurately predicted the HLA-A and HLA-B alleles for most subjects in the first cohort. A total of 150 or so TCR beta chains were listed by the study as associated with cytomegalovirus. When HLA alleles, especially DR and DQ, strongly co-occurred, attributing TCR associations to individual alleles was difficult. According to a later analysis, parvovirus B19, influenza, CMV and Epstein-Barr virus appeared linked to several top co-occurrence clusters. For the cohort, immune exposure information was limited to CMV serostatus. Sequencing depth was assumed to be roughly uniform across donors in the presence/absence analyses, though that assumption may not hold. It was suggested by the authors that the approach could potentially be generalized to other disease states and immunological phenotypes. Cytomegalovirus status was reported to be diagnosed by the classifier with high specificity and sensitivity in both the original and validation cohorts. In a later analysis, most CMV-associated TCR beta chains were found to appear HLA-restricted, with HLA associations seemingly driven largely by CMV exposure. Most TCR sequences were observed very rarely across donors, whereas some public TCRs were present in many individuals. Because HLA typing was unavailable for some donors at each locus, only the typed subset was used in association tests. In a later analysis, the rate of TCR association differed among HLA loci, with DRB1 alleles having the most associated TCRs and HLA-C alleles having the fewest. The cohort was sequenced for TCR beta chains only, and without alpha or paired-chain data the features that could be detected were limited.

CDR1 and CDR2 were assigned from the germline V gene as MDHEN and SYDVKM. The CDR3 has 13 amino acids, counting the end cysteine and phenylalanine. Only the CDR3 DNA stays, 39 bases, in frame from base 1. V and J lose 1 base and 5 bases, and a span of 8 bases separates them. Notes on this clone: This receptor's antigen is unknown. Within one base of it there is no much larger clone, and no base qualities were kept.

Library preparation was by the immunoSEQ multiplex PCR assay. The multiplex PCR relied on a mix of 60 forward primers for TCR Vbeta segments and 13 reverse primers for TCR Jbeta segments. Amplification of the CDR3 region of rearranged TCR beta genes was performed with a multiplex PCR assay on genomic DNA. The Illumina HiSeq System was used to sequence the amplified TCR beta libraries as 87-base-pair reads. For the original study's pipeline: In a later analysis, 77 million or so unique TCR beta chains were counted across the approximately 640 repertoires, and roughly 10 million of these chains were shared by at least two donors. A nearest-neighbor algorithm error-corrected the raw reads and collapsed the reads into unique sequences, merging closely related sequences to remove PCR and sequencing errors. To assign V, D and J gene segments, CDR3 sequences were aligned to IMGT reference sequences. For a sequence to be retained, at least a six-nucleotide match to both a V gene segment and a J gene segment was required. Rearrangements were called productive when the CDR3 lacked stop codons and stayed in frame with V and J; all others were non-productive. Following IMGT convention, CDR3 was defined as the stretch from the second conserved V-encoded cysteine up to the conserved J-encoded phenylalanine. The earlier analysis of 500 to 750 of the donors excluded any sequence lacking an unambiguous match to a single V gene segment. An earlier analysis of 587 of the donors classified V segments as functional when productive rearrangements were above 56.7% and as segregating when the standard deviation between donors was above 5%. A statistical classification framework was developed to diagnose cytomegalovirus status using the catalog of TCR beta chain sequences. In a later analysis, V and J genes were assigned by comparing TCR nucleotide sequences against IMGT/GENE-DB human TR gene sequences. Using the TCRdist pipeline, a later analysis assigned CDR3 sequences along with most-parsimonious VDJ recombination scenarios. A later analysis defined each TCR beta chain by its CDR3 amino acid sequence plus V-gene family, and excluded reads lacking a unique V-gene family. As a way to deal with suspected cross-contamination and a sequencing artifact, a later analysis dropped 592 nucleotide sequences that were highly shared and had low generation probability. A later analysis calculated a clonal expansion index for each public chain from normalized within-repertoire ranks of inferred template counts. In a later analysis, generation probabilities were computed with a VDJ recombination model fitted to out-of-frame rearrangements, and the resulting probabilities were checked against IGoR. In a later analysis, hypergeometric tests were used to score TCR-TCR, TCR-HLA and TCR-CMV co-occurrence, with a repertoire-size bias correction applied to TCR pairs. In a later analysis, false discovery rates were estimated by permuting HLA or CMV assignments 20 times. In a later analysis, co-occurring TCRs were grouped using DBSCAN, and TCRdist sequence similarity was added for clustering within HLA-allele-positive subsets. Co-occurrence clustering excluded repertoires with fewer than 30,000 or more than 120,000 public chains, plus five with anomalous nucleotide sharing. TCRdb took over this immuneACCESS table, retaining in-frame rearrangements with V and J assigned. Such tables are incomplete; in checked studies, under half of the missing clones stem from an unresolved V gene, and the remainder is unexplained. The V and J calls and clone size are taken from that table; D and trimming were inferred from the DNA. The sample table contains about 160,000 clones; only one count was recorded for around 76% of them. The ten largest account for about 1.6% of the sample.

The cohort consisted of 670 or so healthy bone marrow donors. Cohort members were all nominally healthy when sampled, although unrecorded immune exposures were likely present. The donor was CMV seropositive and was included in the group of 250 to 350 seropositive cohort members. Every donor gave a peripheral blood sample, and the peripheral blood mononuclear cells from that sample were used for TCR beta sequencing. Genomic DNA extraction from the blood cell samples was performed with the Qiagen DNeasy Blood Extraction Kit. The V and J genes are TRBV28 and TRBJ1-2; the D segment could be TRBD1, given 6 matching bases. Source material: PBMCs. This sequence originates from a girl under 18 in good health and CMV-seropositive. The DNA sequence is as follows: TGTGCCAGCAGTTTATACAGGGATTATGGCTACACCTTC. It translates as CASSLYRDYGYTF.